The present entry profiles one T cell receptor beta chain with its context. This entry belongs to a study of blood T cell repertoires in COVID-19. This CDR3 spans 15 amino acids. Losses at the gene ends were 8 bases for V and 2 bases for J; bases not matched to a gene: 6. Germline-derived CDR1 and CDR2 are LNHDA and SQIVND (reference sequence). The method was immunoSEQ multiplex PCR; TCRdb's version includes in-frame clones alone and lacks a portion of them. The table records about 57,000 clones, 82% of them present only once. The source is a woman aged 60 to 75 with acute or convalescent COVID-19. This rearrangement joins TRBV19 to TRBJ1-6; 7 nucleotides match TRBD1. The sequenced material came from peripheral blood. The CDR3, as DNA: TGTGCCAGTCAAACAGGGGAAGCCTATAATTCACCCCTCCACTTT. Protein: CASQTGEAYNSPLHF.